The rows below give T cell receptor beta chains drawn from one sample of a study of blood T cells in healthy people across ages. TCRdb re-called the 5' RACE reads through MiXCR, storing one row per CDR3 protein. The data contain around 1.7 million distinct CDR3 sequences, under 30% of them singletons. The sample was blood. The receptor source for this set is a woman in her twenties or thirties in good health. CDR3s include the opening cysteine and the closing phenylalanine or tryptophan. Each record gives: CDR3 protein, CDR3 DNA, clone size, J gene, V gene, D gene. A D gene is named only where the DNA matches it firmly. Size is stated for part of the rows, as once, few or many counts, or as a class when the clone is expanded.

CDR3 protein: CASKGPPGTGWGSNIQYF
CDR3 DNA: TGTGCCAGCAAGGGGCCCCCGGGGACAGGGTGGGGCTCCAACATTCAGTACTTC
clone size: few
J gene: TRBJ2-4
V gene: TRBV12-3/TRBV12-4
D gene: TRBD1

CDR3 protein: CSATPGLAGSIGELFF
CDR3 DNA: TGCAGTGCTACACCAGGACTAGCGGGATCGATCGGGGAGCTGTTTTTT
clone size: .
J gene: TRBJ2-2
V gene: TRBV20-1
D gene: TRBD2

CDR3 protein: CASSLGRTGDQPQHF
CDR3 DNA: TGCGCCAGCAGCCTGGGACGGACCGGCGACCAGCCCCAGCATTTT
clone size: many
J gene: TRBJ1-5
V gene: TRBV4-1
D gene: .

CDR3 protein: CASSNTGDYGYTF
CDR3 DNA: TGTGCCAGCAGCAATACAGGGGACTATGGCTACACCTTC
clone size: .
J gene: TRBJ1-2
V gene: TRBV12-3/TRBV12-4
D gene: TRBD1

CDR3 protein: CASSQDGGPGTGELFF
CDR3 DNA: TGTGCCAGCAGTCAGGACGGCGGTCCGGGCACCGGGGAGCTGTTTTTT
clone size: .
J gene: TRBJ2-2
V gene: TRBV2
D gene: .

CDR3 protein: CASSPLGTSGANVLTF
CDR3 DNA: TGTGCCAGCTCACCACTCGGGACTTCTGGGGCCAACGTCCTGACTTTC
clone size: .
J gene: TRBJ2-6
V gene: TRBV18
D gene: .

CDR3 protein: CASSEVQQETQYF
CDR3 DNA: TGTGCCAGCAGTGAAGTGCAGCAAGAGACCCAGTACTTC
clone size: .
J gene: TRBJ2-5
V gene: TRBV2
D gene: .

CDR3 protein: CASRATTGDYEQYF
CDR3 DNA: TGTGCCAGCAGAGCCACTACAGGGGACTACGAGCAGTACTTC
clone size: many
J gene: TRBJ2-7
V gene: TRBV7-6
D gene: TRBD1

CDR3 protein: CASSLFGAATNEKLFF
CDR3 DNA: TGCGCCAGCAGCTTGTTTGGAGCAGCAACTAATGAAAAACTGTTTTTT
clone size: few
J gene: TRBJ1-4
V gene: TRBV5-1
D gene: .

CDR3 protein: CSASGTNTGELFF
CDR3 DNA: TGCAGTGCTAGCGGGACGAACACCGGGGAGCTGTTTTTT
clone size: .
J gene: TRBJ2-2
V gene: TRBV20-1
D gene: .

CDR3 protein: CASSFGPRGWETQYF
CDR3 DNA: TGTGCCAGCAGCTTTGGACCGAGGGGTTGGGAGACCCAGTACTTC
clone size: many
J gene: TRBJ2-5
V gene: TRBV5-6
D gene: .

CDR3 protein: CASSLWGGGTNNEQYF
CDR3 DNA: TGTGCCAGCAGTTTATGGGGCGGGGGAACCAATAACGAGCAGTACTTC
clone size: few
J gene: TRBJ2-7
V gene: TRBV28
D gene: TRBD2

CDR3 protein: CASSLVGEYNEQFF
CDR3 DNA: TGTGCCAGCAGTTTAGTTGGAGAGTACAATGAGCAGTTCTTC
clone size: .
J gene: TRBJ2-1
V gene: TRBV5-1
D gene: .

CDR3 protein: CASSQVRGTGHWGDEKLFF
CDR3 DNA: TGTGCCAGCAGCCAAGTTCGAGGGACAGGGCATTGGGGTGACGAAAAACTGTTTTTT
clone size: few
J gene: TRBJ1-4
V gene: TRBV4-2
D gene: TRBD1

CDR3 protein: CASSLRAGVNTDTQYF
CDR3 DNA: TGTGCCAGCAGCTTAAGGGCGGGGGTGAACACAGATACGCAGTATTTT
clone size: few
J gene: TRBJ2-3
V gene: TRBV7-3
D gene: TRBD2

CDR3 protein: CAIAPRFSDEQFF
CDR3 DNA: TGTGCCATCGCCCCCCGGTTTAGCGATGAGCAGTTCTTC
clone size: many
J gene: TRBJ2-1
V gene: TRBV10-3
D gene: .

CDR3 protein: CASSTPGRAPLHF
CDR3 DNA: TGTGCCAGCAGCACACCGGGACGAGCACCCCTCCACTTT
clone size: .
J gene: TRBJ1-6
V gene: TRBV11-2
D gene: .

CDR3 protein: CSARRPALGNTIYF
CDR3 DNA: TGCAGTGCTAGAAGGCCCGCGCTTGGAAACACCATATATTTT
clone size: .
J gene: TRBJ1-3
V gene: TRBV20-1
D gene: .

CDR3 protein: CASSTAGGSYNEQFF
CDR3 DNA: TGTGCCAGCAGCACTGCGGGAGGGTCCTACAATGAGCAGTTCTTC
clone size: few
J gene: TRBJ2-1
V gene: TRBV27
D gene: TRBD2

CDR3 protein: CASSWGSGTRNVNEQFF
CDR3 DNA: TGCGCCAGCAGCTGGGGGTCCGGGACACGCAACGTCAATGAGCAGTTCTTC
clone size: few
J gene: TRBJ2-1
V gene: TRBV5-1
D gene: .

CDR3 protein: CSAKRGNEQFF
CDR3 DNA: TGCAGTGCTAAGAGGGGGAATGAGCAGTTCTTC
clone size: few
J gene: TRBJ2-1
V gene: TRBV20-1
D gene: .

CDR3 protein: CASSLEGSRVGGTQYF
CDR3 DNA: TGCGCCAGCAGCTTGGAGGGGAGCAGGGTGGGAGGTACGCAGTATTTT
clone size: .
J gene: TRBJ2-3
V gene: TRBV5-1
D gene: .

CDR3 protein: CSATGTGVGNTIYF
CDR3 DNA: TGCAGTGCCACCGGGACAGGGGTTGGAAACACCATATATTTT
clone size: few
J gene: TRBJ1-3
V gene: TRBV20-1
D gene: TRBD1

CDR3 protein: CASSVGLARTYEQYF
CDR3 DNA: TGTGCCAGCAGCGTAGGCCTAGCGCGCACCTACGAGCAGTACTTC
clone size: .
J gene: TRBJ2-7
V gene: TRBV9
D gene: .

CDR3 protein: CASSPRGLAGKNEQFF
CDR3 DNA: TGTGCCAGCAGCCCACGGGGACTAGCGGGCAAGAATGAGCAGTTCTTC
clone size: .
J gene: TRBJ2-1
V gene: TRBV7-2
D gene: TRBD2

CDR3 protein: CASSLLQKSRGPGNEQFF
CDR3 DNA: TGTGCCAGCAGCTTACTCCAGAAGAGCAGGGGGCCGGGGAATGAGCAGTTCTTC
clone size: few
J gene: TRBJ2-1
V gene: TRBV7-3
D gene: TRBD1

CDR3 protein: CSVRPPGRPLHF
CDR3 DNA: TGCAGTGTCCGGCCCCCGGGTAGACCCCTCCACTTT
clone size: .
J gene: TRBJ1-6
V gene: TRBV20-1
D gene: .

CDR3 protein: CSVEGLAGSSYEQYF
CDR3 DNA: TGCAGCGTTGAGGGACTAGCGGGATCCTCCTACGAGCAGTACTTC
clone size: many
J gene: TRBJ2-7
V gene: TRBV29-1
D gene: TRBD2

CDR3 protein: CASSLGRNSYEQYF
CDR3 DNA: TGTGCCAGCAGCCTAGGACGGAATTCCTACGAGCAGTACTTC
clone size: many
J gene: TRBJ2-7
V gene: TRBV5-1
D gene: .

CDR3 protein: CASSQGGRAEKLFF
CDR3 DNA: TGTGCCAGCAGCCAAGGCGGGCGGGCTGAAAAACTGTTTTTT
clone size: many
J gene: TRBJ1-4
V gene: TRBV12-3/TRBV12-4
D gene: .

CDR3 protein: CASSFTMSYEQYF
CDR3 DNA: TGTGCCAGCAGTTTTACCATGTCCTACGAGCAGTACTTC
clone size: many
J gene: TRBJ2-7
V gene: TRBV12-3/TRBV12-4
D gene: .

CDR3 protein: CAWSNAGGMGNEQFF
CDR3 DNA: TGTGCCTGGAGTAACGCTGGCGGGATGGGGAATGAGCAGTTCTTC
clone size: few
J gene: TRBJ2-1
V gene: TRBV30
D gene: .

CDR3 protein: CASSPGGTGVGDTDTQYF
CDR3 DNA: TGTGCCAGCAGCCCGGGAGGGACAGGGGTAGGGGACACAGATACGCAGTATTTT
clone size: few
J gene: TRBJ2-3
V gene: TRBV12-3/TRBV12-4
D gene: TRBD1

CDR3 protein: CASSVSRDRGLNQPQHF
CDR3 DNA: TGTGCCAGCAGCGTGTCCCGGGACAGGGGACTCAATCAGCCCCAGCATTTT
clone size: .
J gene: TRBJ1-5
V gene: TRBV7-8
D gene: TRBD1